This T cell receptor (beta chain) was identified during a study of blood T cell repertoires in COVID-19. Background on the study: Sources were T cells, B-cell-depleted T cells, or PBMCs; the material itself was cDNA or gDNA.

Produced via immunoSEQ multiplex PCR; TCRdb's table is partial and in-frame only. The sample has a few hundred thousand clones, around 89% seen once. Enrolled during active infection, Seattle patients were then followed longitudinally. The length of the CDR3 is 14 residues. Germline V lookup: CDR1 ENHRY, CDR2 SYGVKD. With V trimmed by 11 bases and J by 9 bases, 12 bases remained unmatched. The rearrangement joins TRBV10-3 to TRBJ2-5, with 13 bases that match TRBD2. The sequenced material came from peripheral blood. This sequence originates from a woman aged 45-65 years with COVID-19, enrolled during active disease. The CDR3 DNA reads TGTGCCGCCGCCGGGACTAGCGGGATGATGTCCCAGTACTTC. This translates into CAAAGTSGMMSQYF.